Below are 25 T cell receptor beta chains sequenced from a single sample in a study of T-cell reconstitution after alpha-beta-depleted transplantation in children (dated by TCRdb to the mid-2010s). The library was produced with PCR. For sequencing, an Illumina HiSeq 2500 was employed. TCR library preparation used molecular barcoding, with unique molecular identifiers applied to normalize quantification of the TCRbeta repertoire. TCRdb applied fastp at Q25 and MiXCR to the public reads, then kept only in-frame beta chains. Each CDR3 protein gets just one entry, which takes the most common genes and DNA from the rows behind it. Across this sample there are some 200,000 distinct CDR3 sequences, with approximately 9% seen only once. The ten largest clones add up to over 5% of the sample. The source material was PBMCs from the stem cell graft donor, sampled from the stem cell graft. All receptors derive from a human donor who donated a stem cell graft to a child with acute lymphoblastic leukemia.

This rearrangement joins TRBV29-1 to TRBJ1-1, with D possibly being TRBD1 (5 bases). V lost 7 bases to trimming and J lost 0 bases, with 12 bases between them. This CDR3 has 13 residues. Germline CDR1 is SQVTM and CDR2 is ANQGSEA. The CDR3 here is CSEDTCMNTEAFF. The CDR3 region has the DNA TGCAGCGAGGACACGTGCATGAACACTGAAGCTTTCTTT. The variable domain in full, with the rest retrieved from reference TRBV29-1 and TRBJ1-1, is SAVISQKPSRDICQRGTSLTIQCQVDSQVTMMFWYRQQPGQSLTLIATANQGSEATYESGFVIDKFPISRPNLTFSTLTVSNMSPEDSSIYLCSEDTCMNTEAFFGQGTRLTVV.

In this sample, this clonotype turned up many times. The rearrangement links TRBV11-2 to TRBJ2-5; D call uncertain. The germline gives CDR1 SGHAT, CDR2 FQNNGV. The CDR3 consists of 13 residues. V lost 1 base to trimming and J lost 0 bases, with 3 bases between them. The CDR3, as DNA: TGTGCCAGCAGCTTAGGGGACCAAGAGACCCAGTACTTC. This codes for CASSLGDQETQYF.

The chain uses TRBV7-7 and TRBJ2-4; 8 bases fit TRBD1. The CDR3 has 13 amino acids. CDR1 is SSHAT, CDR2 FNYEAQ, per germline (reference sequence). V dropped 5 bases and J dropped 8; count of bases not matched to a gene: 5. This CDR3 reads CASSLDRAHIQYF. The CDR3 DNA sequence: TGTGCCAGCAGCCTGGACAGGGCGCACATTCAGTACTTC.

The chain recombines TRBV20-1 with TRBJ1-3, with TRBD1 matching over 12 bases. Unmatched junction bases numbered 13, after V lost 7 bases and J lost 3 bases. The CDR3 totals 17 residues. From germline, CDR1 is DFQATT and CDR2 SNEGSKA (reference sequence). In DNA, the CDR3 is TGCAGTGTCGACGCCGGGACAGGGGGCTCACTTGGAAACACCATATATTTT. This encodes CSVDAGTGGSLGNTIYF.

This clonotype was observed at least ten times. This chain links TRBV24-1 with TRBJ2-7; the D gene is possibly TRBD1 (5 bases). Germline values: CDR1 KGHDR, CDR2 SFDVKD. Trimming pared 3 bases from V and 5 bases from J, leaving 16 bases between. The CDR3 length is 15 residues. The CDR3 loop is CATSDGSGNSDEQYF. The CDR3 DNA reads TGTGCCACCAGTGATGGCTCAGGGAATTCTGACGAGCAGTACTTC.

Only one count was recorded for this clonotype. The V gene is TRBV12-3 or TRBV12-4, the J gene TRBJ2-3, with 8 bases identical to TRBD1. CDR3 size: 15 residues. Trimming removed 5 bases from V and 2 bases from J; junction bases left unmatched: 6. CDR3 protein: CASSPDRGYTDTQYF. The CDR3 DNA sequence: TGTGCCAGCAGTCCCGACAGGGGATACACAGATACGCAGTATTTT.

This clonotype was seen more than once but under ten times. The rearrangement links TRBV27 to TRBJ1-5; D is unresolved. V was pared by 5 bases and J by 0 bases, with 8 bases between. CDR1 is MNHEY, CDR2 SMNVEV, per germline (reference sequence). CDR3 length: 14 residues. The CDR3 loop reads CASSPGFSNQPQHF. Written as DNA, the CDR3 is TGTGCCAGCAGTCCGGGGTTTAGCAATCAGCCCCAGCATTTT.

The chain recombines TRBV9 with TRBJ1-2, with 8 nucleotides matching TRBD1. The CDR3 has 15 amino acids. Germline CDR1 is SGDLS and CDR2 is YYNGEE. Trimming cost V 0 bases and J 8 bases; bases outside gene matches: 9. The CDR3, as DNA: TGTGCCAGCAGCGTAGGGACAGGGAATGTGCGGGGCTACACCTTC. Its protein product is CASSVGTGNVRGYTF.

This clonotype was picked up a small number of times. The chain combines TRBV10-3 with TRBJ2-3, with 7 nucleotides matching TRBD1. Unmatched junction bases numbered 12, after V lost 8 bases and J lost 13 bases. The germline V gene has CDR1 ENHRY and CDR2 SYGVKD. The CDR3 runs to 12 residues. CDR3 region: CAIGLGQGDKYF. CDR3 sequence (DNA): TGTGCCATCGGCCTGGGGCAGGGGGATAAGTATTTT.

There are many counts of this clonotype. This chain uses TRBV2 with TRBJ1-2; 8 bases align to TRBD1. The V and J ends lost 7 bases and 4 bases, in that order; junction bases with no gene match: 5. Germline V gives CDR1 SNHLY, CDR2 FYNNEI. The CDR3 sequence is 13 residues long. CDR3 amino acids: CASKQGVSYGYTF. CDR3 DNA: TGTGCCAGCAAACAGGGGGTCTCCTATGGCTACACCTTC.

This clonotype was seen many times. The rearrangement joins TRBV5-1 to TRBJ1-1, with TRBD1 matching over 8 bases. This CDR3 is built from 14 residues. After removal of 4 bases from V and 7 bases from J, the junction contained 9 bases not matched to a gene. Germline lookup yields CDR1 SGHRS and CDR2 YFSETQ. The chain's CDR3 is CASSGLQGGIEAFF. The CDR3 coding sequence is TGCGCCAGCAGCGGGTTACAGGGGGGAATTGAAGCTTTCTTT. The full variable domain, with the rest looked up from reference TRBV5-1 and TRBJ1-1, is KAGVTQTPRYLIKTRGQQVTLSCSPISGHRSVSWYQQTPGQGLQFLFEYFSETQRNKGNFPGRFSGRQFSNSRSEMNVSTLELGDSALYLCASSGLQGGIEAFFGQGTRLTVV.

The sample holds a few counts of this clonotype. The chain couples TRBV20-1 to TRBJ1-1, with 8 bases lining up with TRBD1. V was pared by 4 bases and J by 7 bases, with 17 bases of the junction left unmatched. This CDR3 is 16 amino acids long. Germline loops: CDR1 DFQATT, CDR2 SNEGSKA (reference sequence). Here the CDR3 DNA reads TGCAGTGCTAAGGTCAATGGCAGGGGGCGAGGAGGTGAAGCTTTCTTT. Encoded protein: CSAKVNGRGRGGEAFF.

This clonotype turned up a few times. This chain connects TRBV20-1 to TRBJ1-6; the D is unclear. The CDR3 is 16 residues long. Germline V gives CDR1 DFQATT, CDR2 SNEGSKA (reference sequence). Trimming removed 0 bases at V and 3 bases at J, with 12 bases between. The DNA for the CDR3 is TGCAGTGCTAGAGATCCTGGGCAGATCTATAATTCACCCCTCCACTTT. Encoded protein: CSARDPGQIYNSPLHF.

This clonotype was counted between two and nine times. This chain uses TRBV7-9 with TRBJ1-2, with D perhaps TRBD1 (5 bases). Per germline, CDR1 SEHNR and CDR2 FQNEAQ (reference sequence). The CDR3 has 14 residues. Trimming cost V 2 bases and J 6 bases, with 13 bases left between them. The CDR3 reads CASSLLTVGDGYTF. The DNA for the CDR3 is TGTGCCAGCAGCTTACTGACAGTCGGAGATGGCTACACCTTC.

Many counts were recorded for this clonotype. The CDR3 DNA is TGCAGTGCCCCACAGTTTAGCTCCTATAATTCACCCCTCCACTTT. Translated, it gives CSAPQFSSYNSPLHF. This chain uses TRBV20-1 with TRBJ1-6; D is unresolved. Trimming pared 6 bases from V and 0 bases from J, leaving 12 bases between. Germline V gene data show CDR1 as DFQATT and CDR2 as SNEGSKA (reference sequence). The CDR3 spans 15 residues.

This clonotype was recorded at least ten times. The CDR3 coding sequence is TGTGCCAGCAGCTTCGGGCGGCAAGAGACCCAGTACTTC. Its protein product is CASSFGRQETQYF. V usage is TRBV7-6 and J usage is TRBJ2-5, with unresolved D. V was pared by 3 bases and J by 2 bases, with 7 bases between. CDR1 and CDR2 (germline): SGHVS, FNYEAQ. CDR3 size: 13 residues. Drawing the rest from reference TRBV7-6 and TRBJ2-5, the complete variable domain is GAGVSQSPRYKVTKRGQDVALRCDPISGHVSLYWYRQALGQGPEFLTYFNYEAQQDKSGLPNDRFSAERPEGSISTLTIQRTEQRDSAMYRCASSFGRQETQYFGPGTRLLVL.

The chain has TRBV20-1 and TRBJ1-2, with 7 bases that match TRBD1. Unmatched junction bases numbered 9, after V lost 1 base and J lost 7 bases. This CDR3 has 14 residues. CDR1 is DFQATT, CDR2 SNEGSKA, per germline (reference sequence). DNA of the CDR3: TGCAGTGCTAGAGGACGCGGACAGGCCCTTGGCTACACCTTC. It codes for CSARGRGQALGYTF.

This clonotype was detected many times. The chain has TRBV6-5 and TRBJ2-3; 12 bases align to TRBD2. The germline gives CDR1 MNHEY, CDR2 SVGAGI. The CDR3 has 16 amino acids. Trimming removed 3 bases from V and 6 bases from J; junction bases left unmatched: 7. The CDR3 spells CASSYSSGGASDTQYF. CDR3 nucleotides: TGTGCCAGCAGTTATTCTAGCGGGGGGGCAAGTGATACGCAGTATTTT.

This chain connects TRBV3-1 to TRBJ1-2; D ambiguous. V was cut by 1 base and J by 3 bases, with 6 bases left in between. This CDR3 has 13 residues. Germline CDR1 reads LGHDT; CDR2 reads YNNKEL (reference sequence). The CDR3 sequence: CASSQAADYGYTF. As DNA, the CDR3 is TGTGCCAGCAGCCAAGCGGCAGACTATGGCTACACCTTC.

This chain's CDR3 is CSASEGAGDEQFF. Here the CDR3 DNA reads TGCAGTGCTAGTGAAGGGGCCGGCGATGAGCAGTTCTTC. The V call is TRBV20-1, the J call TRBJ2-1; perhaps TRBD1 as D (5 bases). The CDR3 totals 13 residues. The V and J ends lost 3 bases and 8 bases respectively, with 14 bases between them. CDR1 and CDR2 (germline): DFQATT, SNEGSKA (reference sequence).

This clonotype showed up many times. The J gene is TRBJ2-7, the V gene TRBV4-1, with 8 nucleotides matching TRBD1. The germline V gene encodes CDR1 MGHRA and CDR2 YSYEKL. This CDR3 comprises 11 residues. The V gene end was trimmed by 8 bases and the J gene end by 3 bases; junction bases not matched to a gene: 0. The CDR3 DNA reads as TGCGCCAGCGGACAGGGCTACGAGCAGTACTTC. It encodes CASGQGYEQYF.

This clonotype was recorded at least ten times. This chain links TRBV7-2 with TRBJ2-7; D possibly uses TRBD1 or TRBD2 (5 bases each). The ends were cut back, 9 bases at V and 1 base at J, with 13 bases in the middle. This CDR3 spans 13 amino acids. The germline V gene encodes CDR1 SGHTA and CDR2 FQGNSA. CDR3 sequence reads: CASTRGVSYEQYF. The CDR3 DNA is TGTGCCAGTACAAGGGGAGTTTCCTACGAGCAGTACTTC. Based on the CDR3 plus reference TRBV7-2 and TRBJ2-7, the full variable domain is GAGVSQSPSNKVTEKGKDVELRCDPISGHTALYWYRQSLGQGLEFLIYFQGNSAPDKSGLPSDRFSAERTGGSVSTLTIQRTQQEDSAVYLCASTRGVSYEQYFGPGTRLTVT.

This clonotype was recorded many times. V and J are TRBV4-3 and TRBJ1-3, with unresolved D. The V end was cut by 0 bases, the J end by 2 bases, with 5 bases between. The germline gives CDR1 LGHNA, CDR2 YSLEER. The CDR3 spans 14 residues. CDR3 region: CASSQEITGNTIYF. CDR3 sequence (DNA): TGCGCCAGCAGCCAAGAGATAACTGGAAACACCATATATTTT.

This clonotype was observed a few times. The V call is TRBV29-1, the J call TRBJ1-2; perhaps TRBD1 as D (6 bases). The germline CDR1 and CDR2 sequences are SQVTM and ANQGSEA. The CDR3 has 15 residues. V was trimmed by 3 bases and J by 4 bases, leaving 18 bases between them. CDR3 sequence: CSVEGATASLYGYTF. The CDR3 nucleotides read TGCAGCGTTGAGGGGGCGACCGCCTCGCTCTATGGCTACACCTTC.

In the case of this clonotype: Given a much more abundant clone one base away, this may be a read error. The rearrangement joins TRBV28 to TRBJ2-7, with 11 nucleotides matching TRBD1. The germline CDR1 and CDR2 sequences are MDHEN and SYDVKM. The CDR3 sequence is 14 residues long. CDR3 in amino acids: CPSNTGTGGYEQYF. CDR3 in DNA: TGTCCCAGCAACACCGGGACAGGGGGCTACGAGCAGTACTTC.